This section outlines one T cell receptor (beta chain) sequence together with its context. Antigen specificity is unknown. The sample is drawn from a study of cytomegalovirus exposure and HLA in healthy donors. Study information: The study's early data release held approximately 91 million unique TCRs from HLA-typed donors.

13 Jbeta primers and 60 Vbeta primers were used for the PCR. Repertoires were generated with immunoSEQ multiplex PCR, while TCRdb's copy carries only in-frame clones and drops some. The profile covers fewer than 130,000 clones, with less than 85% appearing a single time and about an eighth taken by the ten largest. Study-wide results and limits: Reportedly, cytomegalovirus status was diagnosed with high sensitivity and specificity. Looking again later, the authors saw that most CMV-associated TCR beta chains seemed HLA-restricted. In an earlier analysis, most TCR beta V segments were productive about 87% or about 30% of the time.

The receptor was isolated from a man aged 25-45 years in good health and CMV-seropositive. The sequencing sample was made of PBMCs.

CDR3 residues: CASSSSTRDRVHQPQHF. CDR3 sequence (DNA): TGTGCCAGCAGCTCTTCAACTCGGGACAGGGTGCATCAGCCCCAGCATTTT. The genes are TRBV7-9 and TRBJ1-5; 9 bases are a match to TRBD1. V was clipped by 4 bases and J by 5 bases; unmatched bases: 12. The CDR3 extends over 17 amino acids. CDR1 and CDR2 from the germline V gene are SEHNR and FQNEAQ (reference sequence).